These 26 T cell receptor beta chains originate from one sample sequenced in a study of molecular identifiers for immune sequencing clone quantification. TCRdb analysed the PCR reads with MiXCR anew, one entry per CDR3 protein. The sample shows approximately 680,000 distinct CDR3 sequences, 25% of them seen only once. The sequenced sample consisted of naive CD8+ T cells from blood, with Jurkat cell RNA spiked in. Described subset: FACS-sorted CD8+CD4-CCR7+CD45RA+ naive T cells. The receptors originated from a human donor in good health. Some libraries in this study had Jurkat cell RNA spiked in.

This clonotype was seen at least ten times. The V and J genes are TRBV12-3 or TRBV12-4 and TRBJ1-5; the D is unclear. This CDR3 is built from 12 residues. Trimming removed 7 bases at V and 6 bases at J, with 10 bases between. This CDR3 reads CASTVGGQPQHF. The CDR3 bases are TGTGCCAGCACCGTTGGTGGTCAGCCCCAGCATTTT.

This clonotype was observed a few times. This sequence joins TRBV11-3 and TRBJ2-2; the D gene is possibly TRBD2 (6 bases). Germline CDR1 reads SGHNT; CDR2 reads YENEEA. The V end was cut by 5 bases, the J end by 6 bases, with 16 bases between. The CDR3 has 15 residues. The chain's CDR3 is CASSHLGAGSGELFF. CDR3 DNA: TGTGCCAGCAGCCATTTGGGAGCGGGTTCCGGGGAGCTGTTTTTT.

A remark on this clonotype: The CDR3 end shows no conserved phenylalanine or tryptophan, and so a read error is likely. V usage is TRBV27 and J usage is TRBJ2-7; D gene uncertain. The germline V gene has CDR1 MNHEY and CDR2 SMNVEV (reference sequence). CDR3 length equals 15 residues. The ends were cut back, 6 bases at V and 2 bases at J, with 17 bases in the middle. As DNA, the CDR3 is TGTGCCAGCAGCTTGGGTAAAAATAACCCCTACGAGCAGTACTCC. This translates into CASSLGKNNPYEQYS.

The rearrangement joins TRBV21-1 to TRBJ1-6; TRBD1, as called in the table, went unchecked against the DNA. TRBV21-1 is described as a pseudogene. The CDR3 has 20 amino acids. The CDR3 region is CASSKNRDRTWYSYNSPLHF. CDR3 in DNA: TGTGCCAGCAGCAAAAACCGGGACAGGACTTGGTACTCCTATAATTCACCCCTCCACTTT.

A remark on this clonotype: A much larger clone sits a single nucleotide away, making a read error possible. V gene TRBV20-1 combines with J gene TRBJ2-4; D uncertain. CDR1 is DFQATT, CDR2 SNEGSKA, per germline (reference sequence). The CDR3 has 13 amino acids. The CDR3 is CSASPPTKDIQYF. CDR3 sequence (DNA): TGCAGTGCTAGTCCGCCCACCAAAGACATTCAGTACTTC.

This clonotype was recorded at least ten times. In nucleotides, the CDR3 is TGCAGCGTTGAAAACCCGGGGACCAGCTACGAGCAGTACTTC. Protein: CSVENPGTSYEQYF. This chain uses TRBV29-1 with TRBJ2-7; D assignment may be TRBD1 or TRBD2 (5 bases each). Trimming pared 2 bases from V and 3 bases from J, leaving 14 bases between. This CDR3 spans 14 amino acids. The germline V gene encodes CDR1 SQVTM and CDR2 ANQGSEA.

Comment on this clonotype: A much larger clone is a single base away; this may be a read error. V gene TRBV27 combines with J gene TRBJ1-2; D is perhaps TRBD1 (6 bases). This CDR3 region has 13 residues. Per the germline V gene, CDR1 is MNHEY and CDR2 is SMNVEV (reference sequence). CDR3 in DNA: TGTGCCAGCAGTCTAGGGGGGGGCGGAGGCTACAGCTTC. Amino acids: CASSLGGGGGYSF.

This clonotype was counted ten times or more. The chain combines TRBV14 with TRBJ2-5; D might be TRBD2 (7 bases). The CDR3 runs 17 residues. Germline CDR1 is SGHDN and CDR2 is FVKESK. Trimming removed 4 bases from V and 3 bases from J, with 21 bases in between. CDR3 protein: CASSPNPFSGGEETQYF. CDR3 bases: TGTGCCAGCAGCCCGAATCCTTTTTCGGGGGGCGAAGAGACCCAGTACTTC.

Remarks on this clonotype: One end of the junction is discordant with germline, which a read error may explain. The chain links TRBV7-8 to TRBJ1-1; D not certain. The CDR3 is made up of 13 amino acids. Germline-derived CDR1 and CDR2 are SGHVS and FQNEAQ. CDR3 DNA: TGTGCCAGCAGTCCGCGGTGGAACACTGAGGCTCTCTTT. This translates into CASSPRWNTEALF.

This clonotype was counted only a few times. The genes are TRBV20-1 and TRBJ1-2, with TRBD1 as a possible D gene (6 bases). From germline, CDR1 is DFQATT and CDR2 SNEGSKA (reference sequence). V was shortened by 0 bases and J by 0 bases, with 14 bases between the two germline ends. The CDR3 covers 16 residues. CDR3 region: CSARDLGDTANYGYTF. In nucleotides, the CDR3 is TGCAGTGCTAGAGATCTAGGGGACACAGCTAACTATGGCTACACCTTC.

This clonotype was seen ten or more times. J is TRBJ1-5 and V is TRBV6-2 or TRBV6-3, with D possibly matching TRBD1 (6 bases). Germline CDR1 is MNHEY and CDR2 is SVGEGT. V lost 6 bases to trimming and J lost 0 bases, with 18 bases between them. The CDR3 runs to 17 residues. In DNA form, the CDR3 reads TGTGCCAGCAGCCCCAGGGGACCAGGGAATAGCAATCAGCCCCAGCATTTT. Protein: CASSPRGPGNSNQPQHF.

Remarks on this clonotype: The conserved phenylalanine or tryptophan normally closing the CDR3 is absent here, so this likely arose from a read error. The rearrangement links TRBV5-3 to TRBJ2-7, with 11 nucleotides matching TRBD1. TRBV5-3 is an ORF; its function is uncertain. This CDR3 spans 14 amino acids. CDR3: CASSLGTGGYEQYI. The CDR3 DNA reads as TGTGCCAGCAGCTTAGGGACAGGGGGCTACGAGCAGTACATC.

Comments on this clonotype: It may be a read error: a sequence one base away is much more abundant. The chain carries TRBV29-1 and TRBJ1-4, with D perhaps matching TRBD1 (6 bases). The germline gives CDR1 SQVTM, CDR2 ANQGSEA. The length of the CDR3 is 12 residues. CDR3 nucleotide sequence: TGCGGCGTTGTGGTTCAAGGGGGGAAACTGTTTTTT. It yields the protein CGVVVQGGKLFF.

The chain employs TRBV19 and TRBJ2-7; TRBD1 agrees at 9 bases. The CDR3 is made up of 19 amino acids. Germline V gives CDR1 LNHDA, CDR2 SQIVND (reference sequence). V shed 10 bases, J shed 3 bases, and the junction held 25 bases outside the gene matches. CDR3 nucleotide sequence: TGTGCCACCCCACTCCACCGGGACAGGGAGGAGGCTAGGGACTACGAGCAGTACTTC. Protein: CATPLHRDREEARDYEQYF.

This clonotype was found a few times. The rearrangement joins TRBV7-6 to TRBJ2-1; D unresolved. Trimming removed 1 base from V and 11 bases from J, with 12 bases in between. This CDR3 is 13 amino acids long. CDR1 SGHVS and CDR2 FNYEAQ come from the germline V gene. CDR3 nucleotide sequence: TGTGCCAGCAGCTTAGGCAGCCGGGCAAAGCAGTTCTTC. This sequence encodes CASSLGSRAKQFF.

In this sample, this clonotype turned up many times. The chain couples TRBV4-1 to TRBJ2-7; either TRBD1 or TRBD2 may supply D (6 bases each). Deletions cut 1 base from V and 1 base from J, with 11 bases between. Germline CDR1 MGHRA, CDR2 YSYEKL. The CDR3 totals 15 residues. The CDR3 DNA sequence: TGCGCCAGCAGCCAAGGGCCGGGGGCTTCCTACGAGCAGTACTTC. Translated, it gives CASSQGPGASYEQYF.

The chain is built from TRBV6-5 and TRBJ2-1; TRBD1 aligns across 10 bases. This CDR3 spans 16 amino acids. Germline assignment: CDR1 MNHEY and CDR2 SVGAGI. The ends lost 4 bases at V and 5 bases at J; junction bases unmatched: 8. CDR3 in amino acids: CASSSPGQGPHNEQFF. CDR3 nucleotide sequence: TGTGCCAGCAGTTCCCCGGGACAGGGGCCCCACAATGAGCAGTTCTTC.

Many counts were recorded for this clonotype. The chain employs TRBV28 and TRBJ1-1; 8 positions match TRBD1. The CDR3 spans 12 residues. CDR1 is MDHEN and CDR2 is SYDVKM in the germline V gene. V trimming: 5 bases; J trimming: 7 bases; junction bases outside the gene matches: 3. The CDR3 nucleotides are TGTGCCAGCAGTCCGGGACAGGTTGAAGCTTTCTTT. It specifies CASSPGQVEAFF.

This clonotype appeared many times. The chain is built from TRBV5-4 and TRBJ2-3; D uncertain. Germline V lookup: CDR1 SGHNT, CDR2 YYREEE (reference sequence). This CDR3 has 13 amino acids. Trimming removed 1 base at V and 4 bases at J, with 7 bases between. CDR3 nucleotides: TGTGCCAGCAGCTTGTATGATCCAGATACGCAGTATTTT. This codes for CASSLYDPDTQYF.

This clonotype was seen only a few times. This chain uses TRBV13 with TRBJ1-1; D is uncertain. Trimming took 5 bases from V and 6 from J, leaving 16 bases between them. CDR3 length: 14 residues. Germline loops: CDR1 PRHDT, CDR2 FYEKMQ (reference sequence). DNA for the CDR3: TGTGCCAGCAGCCCTCACCTTGCGCTCGCTGAAGCTTTCTTT. The encoded protein is CASSPHLALAEAFF.

In its sample, this clonotype was seen a few times. The rearrangement uses TRBV29-1 and TRBJ2-1, with 9 bases aligning to TRBD2. Germline V CDR1 and CDR2: SQVTM, ANQGSEA. With 7 bases clipped from V and 0 bases from J, the junction kept 4 bases outside the gene matches. This CDR3 is 14 amino acids long. CDR3 sequence: CSGISGSSYNEQFF. The CDR3 nucleotides read TGCAGCGGGATTAGCGGGAGCTCCTACAATGAGCAGTTCTTC.

With respect to this clonotype: It may be a read error: a sequence one base away is much more abundant. V usage is TRBV9 and J usage is TRBJ2-2, with 9 bases aligning to TRBD2. CDR3 length: 19 residues. J gave up 3 bases and V 4 bases, and 16 bases lay outside the gene matches. Germline values: CDR1 SGDLS, CDR2 YYNGEE. CDR3 sequence: CASSRPTRRAGGDTGELFF. The DNA of the CDR3 is TGTGCCAGCAGCAGACCCACCCGGAGGGCGGGAGGGGACACCGGGGAGCTGTTTTTT.

This clonotype has at least ten counts. The chain couples TRBV13 to TRBJ2-4; D may be TRBD2 (5 bases). The CDR3 covers 14 residues. From germline, CDR1 is PRHDT and CDR2 FYEKMQ (reference sequence). V was pared by 0 bases and J by 4 bases, with 7 bases between. The CDR3 DNA sequence: TGTGCCAGCAGCTTAGGTCGGGATAAAAACATTCAGTACTTC. This encodes CASSLGRDKNIQYF.

This clonotype was seen at least ten times. This chain uses TRBV27 with TRBJ1-5; 9 nucleotides align to TRBD1. The V gene end was trimmed by 6 bases and the J gene end by 6 bases; junction bases not matched to a gene: 3. The CDR3 loop spans 13 amino acids. Germline CDR1 reads MNHEY; CDR2 reads SMNVEV (reference sequence). CDR3 nucleotide sequence: TGTGCCAGCAGCCTGACAGGGGGTCAGCCCCAGCATTTT. Its protein is CASSLTGGQPQHF.

The J gene is TRBJ2-7, the V gene TRBV28, with 7 bases fitting TRBD1. The germline CDR1 and CDR2 sequences are MDHEN and SYDVKM. V dropped 4 bases and J dropped 5; count of bases not matched to a gene: 11. This CDR3 has 15 amino acids. The CDR3 bases are TGTGCCAGCAGTTACAGGGGACCCCCCCAGAACGAGCAGTACTTC. This translates into CASSYRGPPQNEQYF.

The DNA of the CDR3 is TGTGCCAGCAGCGTAGACGGGAATGGGCAGCCCCAGCATTTT. The encoded protein is CASSVDGNGQPQHF. The chain combines TRBV9 with TRBJ1-5; unclear D gene. The germline V and J ends were trimmed by 0 bases and 7 bases, with 11 bases remaining between them. Germline loops: CDR1 SGDLS, CDR2 YYNGEE. The CDR3 is 14 residues long.